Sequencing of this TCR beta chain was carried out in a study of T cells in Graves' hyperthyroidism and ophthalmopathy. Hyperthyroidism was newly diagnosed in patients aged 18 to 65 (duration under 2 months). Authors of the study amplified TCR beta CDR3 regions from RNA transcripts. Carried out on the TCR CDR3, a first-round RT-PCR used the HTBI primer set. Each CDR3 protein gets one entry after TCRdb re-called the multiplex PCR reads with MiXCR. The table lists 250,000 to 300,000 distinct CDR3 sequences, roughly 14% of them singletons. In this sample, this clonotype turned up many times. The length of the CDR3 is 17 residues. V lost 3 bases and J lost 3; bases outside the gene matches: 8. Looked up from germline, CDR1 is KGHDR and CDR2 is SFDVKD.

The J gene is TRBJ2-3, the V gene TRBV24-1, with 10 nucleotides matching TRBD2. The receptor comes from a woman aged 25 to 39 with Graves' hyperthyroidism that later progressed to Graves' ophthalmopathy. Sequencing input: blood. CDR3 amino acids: CATSDPRTSGGTDTQYF. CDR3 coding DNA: TGTGCCACCAGTGATCCCCGGACTAGCGGAGGAACAGATACGCAGTATTTT.